These T cell receptor beta chains were read from a single sample in a study of cytomegalovirus exposure and HLA in healthy donors. Only in-frame clones appear in the TCRdb table, and some are missing; sequencing was by immunoSEQ multiplex PCR. Of about 200,000 clones in the sample, almost 70% were seen once. The material sequenced was PBMCs. These receptors originate from a man aged 35-49 years in good health and CMV-seropositive. CDR3s include the opening cysteine and the closing phenylalanine or tryptophan. D genes are given only for firm matches. The listing skips clone size in some rows; elsewhere it reads once, few, many or a size class.

V gene	D gene	CDR3 length	clone size	J gene	CDR3 DNA	CDR3 protein
TRBV2	TRBD1	15	few	TRBJ1-1	TGTGCCAGCCAGAACAGGGGCCTCGTGGACACTGAAGCTTTCTTT	CASQNRGLVDTEAFF
TRBV28	TRBD1	15	NA	TRBJ2-7	TGTGCCAGCAGTTTACTGCCAGGGGGCTCCTACGAGCAGTACTTC	CASSLLPGGSYEQYF
TRBV5-1	NA	13	NA	TRBJ2-1	TGCGCCAGCAGCCCACAAAATTCCAATGAGCAGTTCTTC	CASSPQNSNEQFF
TRBV7-8	TRBD1	13	NA	TRBJ2-5	TGTGCCAGCAGCTCCAGGGGGAGAGAGACCCAGTACTTC	CASSSRGRETQYF
TRBV11-2	TRBD1	14	NA	TRBJ1-2	TGTGCCAGCAGCTTAGGTTACAGGGGGCTTGGCTACACCTTC	CASSLGYRGLGYTF
TRBV27	TRBD1	15	NA	TRBJ2-7	TGTGCCAGCAGTCTCACGGGACAGGGTTCAGGCGAGCAGTACTTC	CASSLTGQGSGEQYF
TRBV7-3	NA	13	NA	TRBJ1-6	TGTGCCAGCAGCATCGGGTTAGATTCACCCCTCCACTTT	CASSIGLDSPLHF
TRBV6-1	NA	11	NA	TRBJ2-5	TGTGCCAGCAGTACCAGGGGGACCCAGTACTTC	CASSTRGTQYF
TRBV28	TRBD1	13	NA	TRBJ2-5	TGTGCCAGCGTGGGACAGGGGAGGGAGACCCAGTACTTC	CASVGQGRETQYF
TRBV12-5	TRBD2	22	NA	TRBJ2-5	TGTGCTAGTGGTTTTAGCCGGGACCTCCGCGCTAGCGGGGGCCGAGACCAAGAGACCCAGTACTTC	CASGFSRDLRASGGRDQETQYF
TRBV25-1	TRBD1	13	NA	TRBJ1-5	TGTGCCAGCATGGACAGGGCCAATCAGCCCCAGCATTTT	CASMDRANQPQHF
TRBV13	TRBD1	14	NA	TRBJ1-4	TGTGCCAGCAGCGACAGGGCCCTGCTGGGAAAACTGTTTTTT	CASSDRALLGKLFF
TRBV13	NA	14	NA	TRBJ1-1	TGTGCCAGCAGAACCCGGGTCCTCGCAGCTGAAGCTTTCTTT	CASRTRVLAAEAFF
TRBV4-2	NA	15	NA	TRBJ1-5	TGTGCCAGCAGCCAAGAGGAGGCTAGCAATCAGCCCCAGCATTTT	CASSQEEASNQPQHF
TRBV19	NA	17	NA	TRBJ2-1	TGTGCCAGTAGTGTCACCCTAGCGAGTGTGTCCTACAATGAGCAGTTCTTC	CASSVTLASVSYNEQFF
TRBV7-5	NA	20	NA	TRBJ2-7	TGTGTCAGAAGCTCAGGGTGCAGGGACAGGTCGAAAAGACCACAATACGAGCAGTACTTC	CVRSSGCRDRSKRPQYEQYF
TRBV6-6	NA	14	NA	TRBJ1-3	TGTGCCAGCAGTTGGAGAGGGTCTGGAAACACCATATATTTT	CASSWRGSGNTIYF
TRBV7-9	NA	15	NA	TRBJ2-1	TGTGCCAGCAGCTCCGGGACACGGGATTCCAATGAGCAGTTCTTC	CASSSGTRDSNEQFF
TRBV4-3	NA	11	NA	TRBJ2-1	TGCGCCAGCAGCCAAGCGAATGAGCAGTTCTTC	CASSQANEQFF
TRBV6-5	TRBD1	16	NA	TRBJ2-7	TGTGCCAGCAGTTACTCTTGGACAGGCCAGACAGGCGAGCAGTACTTC	CASSYSWTGQTGEQYF
TRBV7-8	NA	14	NA	TRBJ1-6	TGTGCCAGCAGCCTAGATAGCGGAGTGTCACCCCTCCACTTT	CASSLDSGVSPLHF
TRBV6-5	TRBD2	15	NA	TRBJ2-5	TGTGCCAGCAGTTCACTCGGACTAGCGGGAGAGACCCAGTACTTC	CASSSLGLAGETQYF
TRBV9	NA	15	once	TRBJ2-5	TGTGCCAGCAGCGCAGATACCATGCCGGGGGAGACCCAGTACTTC	CASSADTMPGETQYF
TRBV6-5	TRBD1	14	NA	TRBJ2-5	TGTGCCAGCAGTCTATGGACAGGGGGCGAGACCCAGTACTTC	CASSLWTGGETQYF
TRBV11-3	NA	15	NA	TRBJ2-5	TGTGCCAGCAGCCGTACCGGGGTGTACCAAGAGACCCAGTACTTC	CASSRTGVYQETQYF
TRBV27	NA	16	NA	TRBJ1-5	TGTGCCAGCAGTTTTCTCCCGGGGGGCGGTAATCAGCCCCAGCATTTT	CASSFLPGGGNQPQHF
TRBV5-1	TRBD2	17	few	TRBJ2-5	TGCGCCAGCAGCTTGGTACTAGCGGGGGCTTCCCAAGAGACCCAGTACTTC	CASSLVLAGASQETQYF
TRBV18	NA	16	NA	TRBJ1-3	TGTGCCAGCTCACTGACGATAAGAGGCCCTCGAAACACCATATATTTT	CASSLTIRGPRNTIYF
TRBV7-9	NA	16	NA	TRBJ2-1	TGTGCCAGCAGCTTAGTCAGGACTAACTATTGGGGTGAGCAGTTCTTC	CASSLVRTNYWGEQFF
TRBV7-3	NA	13	few	TRBJ2-7	TGTGCCAGCGGCTGGACACCTGACTACGAGCAGTACTTC	CASGWTPDYEQYF
TRBV10-3	TRBD2	16	NA	TRBJ2-5	TGTGCCATCAGTGGGGCCCAGCGGGGGGACCAAGAGACCCAGTACTTC	CAISGAQRGDQETQYF
TRBV7-8	NA	10	once	TRBJ1-1	TGTGCCACCGGGGACACTGAAGCTTTCTTT	CATGDTEAFF
TRBV7-9	TRBD1	16	NA	TRBJ2-1	TGTGCCAGCAGCTTCGAATGGACAGGGGGAGGCCATGAGCAGTTCTTC	CASSFEWTGGGHEQFF
TRBV5-1	NA	14	NA	TRBJ1-2	TGCGCCAGCAGCTTGGCAGGCAGGGGAGATGGCTACACCTTC	CASSLAGRGDGYTF
TRBV6-6	NA	12	once	TRBJ2-1	TGTGCCAGCAGTTTAAGGGGGGGCGTGCAGTTCTTC	CASSLRGGVQFF
TRBV6-5	NA	16	NA	TRBJ1-3	TGTGCCAGCAGTTACTCGGAACGGAGCTCTGGAAACACCATATATTTT	CASSYSERSSGNTIYF
TRBV5-1	TRBD1	16	NA	TRBJ1-2	TGCGCCAGCAGGAGGTTCAGGACAGGGGAAGCCTATGGCTACACCTTC	CASRRFRTGEAYGYTF
TRBV19	TRBD1	17	NA	TRBJ1-4	TGTGCCAGTAGCCAGGACAGGGAAGCCTCAACTAATGAAAAACTGTTTTTT	CASSQDREASTNEKLFF
TRBV5-1	NA	15	NA	TRBJ2-5	TGCGCCAGCAGCTTAGAAAACAGGAACCAAGAGACCCAGTACTTC	CASSLENRNQETQYF
TRBV4-2	NA	15	few	TRBJ2-7	TGTGCCAGCAGCCAAGACGGGCAGGGTACAGGCGAGCAGTACTTC	CASSQDGQGTGEQYF
TRBV6-6	NA	15	few	TRBJ2-2	TGTGCCAGCAGTAAGGGCGACAGGAGGACCGGGGAGCTGTTTTTT	CASSKGDRRTGELFF
TRBV5-6	NA	14	NA	TRBJ1-1	TGTGCCAGCAGCCCGAAGACAGCGAACACTGAAGCTTTCTTT	CASSPKTANTEAFF
TRBV29-1	NA	14	few	TRBJ2-1	TGCAGCGTTGAGGTGGGGGGATTCTACAATGAGCAGTTCTTC	CSVEVGGFYNEQFF
TRBV5-1	TRBD1	17	NA	TRBJ2-7	TGCGCCAGCAGCTTGAGGGGACAGGGGACGGCAAACTACGAGCAGTACTTC	CASSLRGQGTANYEQYF
TRBV5-4	TRBD1	15	few	TRBJ1-1	TGTGCCAGCAGCTGGGGGACAGGGCGGAACACTGAAGCTTTCTTT	CASSWGTGRNTEAFF
TRBV4-1	TRBD2	16	NA	TRBJ2-3	TGCGCCAGCAGTCTACCGGGACTAGCGAGCACAGATACGCAGTATTTT	CASSLPGLASTDTQYF
TRBV7-2	TRBD1	14	NA	TRBJ1-1	TGTGCCAGCAGCTCAAGGGGCAGGGGGCGTGAAGCTTTCTTT	CASSSRGRGREAFF
TRBV27	TRBD1	16	NA	TRBJ2-7	TGTGCCAGCAGTTTATCGTTTGGGACAGACTCCTACGAGCAGTACTTC	CASSLSFGTDSYEQYF